The 29 T cell receptor beta chains listed next were all sequenced from one sample in a study of cytomegalovirus exposure and HLA in healthy donors. PCR was performed using 60 Vbeta and 13 Jbeta primers. The protocol was immunoSEQ multiplex PCR, while the TCRdb copy is restricted to in-frame clones and leaves out a portion. The sample includes approximately 150,000 clones, about 68% seen only once; the top ten take less than 3%. Sequencing was performed on PBMCs. These receptor sequences come from a female donor in good health and CMV-seronegative.

V usage is TRBV5-1 and J usage is TRBJ2-3; D uncertain. Per the germline V gene, CDR1 is SGHRS and CDR2 is YFSETQ. V lost 0 bases, J lost 6 bases, and 11 bases lay in between. CDR3 length: 14 residues. The CDR3, as DNA: TGCGCCAGCAGCTTGGGACTCCACCCGGATACGCAGTATTTT. This codes for CASSLGLHPDTQYF.

This rearrangement joins TRBV2 to TRBJ1-2; D may be TRBD1 (5 bases). CDR3 size: 14 residues. V gave up 10 bases and J gave up 4 bases, with 19 bases separating them. Germline-derived CDR1 and CDR2 are SNHLY and FYNNEI. Here the CDR3 reads CATRGGSPFYGYTF. CDR3 coding DNA: TGTGCCACCCGCGGGGGTTCACCGTTCTATGGCTACACCTTC.

This clone has just a few counts. The chain uses TRBV7-2 and TRBJ1-1; 8 nucleotides match TRBD1. After removal of 1 base from V and 11 bases from J, the junction contained 15 bases not matched to a gene. Germline CDR1 reads SGHTA; CDR2 reads FQGNSA. This CDR3 is built from 16 residues. CDR3 amino acids: CASSLDPFRTGSMAFF. The CDR3 bases are TGTGCCAGCAGCTTAGACCCCTTTCGGACAGGGTCGATGGCTTTCTTT.

The chain couples TRBV25-1 to TRBJ1-2; D might be TRBD1 (5 bases). V shed 5 bases and J shed 4 bases, with 11 bases lying between them. Germline CDR1 reads MGHDK; CDR2 reads SYGVNS. The CDR3 sequence is 13 residues long. CDR3 DNA: TGTGCCAGCAGTACAGGAACCCGCTATGGCTACACCTTC. Translating it yields CASSTGTRYGYTF.

The chain joins TRBV11-2 to TRBJ2-7, with D perhaps TRBD2 (7 bases). Germline V CDR1 and CDR2: SGHAT, FQNNGV. Trimming took 10 bases from V and 1 from J, leaving 14 bases between them. The CDR3 is made up of 13 amino acids. CDR3 DNA: TGTGCCACCGAACGGGGGGCGTCCTACGAGCAGTACTTC. It codes for CATERGASYEQYF.

This chain links TRBV7-9 with TRBJ1-6; no clear D. Germline V gene data show CDR1 as SEHNR and CDR2 as FQNEAQ (reference sequence). The V end was cut by 1 base, the J end by 7 bases, with 8 bases between. The CDR3 runs 14 residues. The CDR3 sequence: CASSLVAHNSPLHF. The DNA of the CDR3 is TGTGCCAGCAGCTTAGTAGCGCACAATTCACCCCTCCACTTT. Full variable domain (outside the CDR3, taken from reference TRBV7-9 and TRBJ1-6): DTGVSQNPRHKITKRGQNVTFRCDPISEHNRLYWYRQTLGQGPEFLTYFQNEAQLEKSRLLSDRFSAERPKGSFSTLEIQRTEQGDSAMYLCASSLVAHNSPLHFGNGTRLTVT.

V gene TRBV15 combines with J gene TRBJ2-7; D possibly corresponds to TRBD1 (6 bases). The CDR3 sequence is 17 residues long. The germline CDR1 and CDR2 sequences are LNHNV and YYDKDF (reference sequence). V lost 4 bases, J lost 2 bases, and 21 bases lay in between. The chain's CDR3 is CATSMFHSARGPYEQYF. The CDR3 nucleotides are TGTGCCACCAGCATGTTTCACTCCGCCAGGGGCCCCTACGAGCAGTACTTC.

The rearrangement joins TRBV5-4 to TRBJ2-7, with TRBD2 matching 7 bases. V dropped 1 base and J dropped 1; count of bases not matched to a gene: 5. This CDR3 has 15 residues. Germline values: CDR1 SGHNT, CDR2 YYREEE (reference sequence). CDR3 sequence (DNA): TGTGCCAGCAGCTTGCCGGGGGGATCTTCCTACGAGCAGTACTTC. It is translated as CASSLPGGSSYEQYF.

This sequence joins TRBV7-2 and TRBJ2-1; TRBD2 aligns across 8 bases. The CDR3 runs 14 residues. V trimming: 5 bases; J trimming: 4 bases; junction bases outside the gene matches: 4. CDR1 SGHTA and CDR2 FQGNSA come from the germline V gene. CDR3 sequence: CASSPGTRYNEQFF. CDR3 bases: TGTGCCAGCAGCCCCGGGACTAGATACAATGAGCAGTTCTTC.

The J gene is TRBJ2-7, the V gene TRBV4-3; D possibly corresponds to TRBD2 (6 bases). The CDR3 has 15 amino acids. Between the trimmed V and J ends, which lost 1 base and 2 bases, there was a span of 12 bases. Germline lookup yields CDR1 LGHNA and CDR2 YSLEER. The CDR3 protein is CASSQGGLSPYEQYF. In nucleotides, the CDR3 is TGCGCCAGCAGCCAAGGGGGACTCTCCCCCTACGAGCAGTACTTC.

The table lists this clone with a count of one. The chain recombines TRBV18 with TRBJ2-2; the D is unclear. Trimming removed 2 bases at V and 4 bases at J, with 5 bases between. The CDR3 consists of 13 residues. Germline loops: CDR1 KGHSH, CDR2 LQKENI. The CDR3 is CASSPSGTGELFF. CDR3 DNA: TGTGCCAGCTCACCATCGGGCACCGGGGAGCTGTTTTTT.

This clone was seen a handful of times. This chain uses TRBV14 with TRBJ2-7, with D tentatively TRBD2 (6 bases). Germline V gene sequence: CDR1 SGHDN, CDR2 FVKESK. Trimming shortened V by 3 bases and J by 3 bases, and 15 bases separated the two germline ends. The CDR3 length is 15 residues. The CDR3 region is CASSQGGRGRYEQYF. The CDR3 region has the DNA TGTGCCAGCAGCCAGGGCGGGCGGGGACGCTACGAGCAGTACTTC.

The chain combines TRBV28 with TRBJ2-5; D possibly corresponds to TRBD2 (6 bases). The CDR3 totals 15 residues. V was pared by 6 bases and J by 5 bases, with 19 bases between. Germline values: CDR1 MDHEN, CDR2 SYDVKM. The CDR3 DNA reads as TGTGCCAGCAGACCGACCGGGAGTGTGAGCGAGACCCAGTACTTC. Its protein is CASRPTGSVSETQYF.

This clone has just a few counts. This chain uses TRBV5-1 with TRBJ1-1; 7 nucleotides agree with TRBD1. The V segment lost 3 bases and the J segment 4 bases; nucleotides outside the gene matches: 9. The V gene's germline CDR1 is SGHRS and CDR2 YFSETQ. The CDR3 runs 15 residues. CDR3 loop: CASSYYRGSATEAFF. CDR3 sequence (DNA): TGCGCCAGCAGCTATTACAGGGGAAGTGCCACTGAAGCTTTCTTT.

This chain joins TRBV2 and TRBJ1-2; TRBD1 might be the D (6 bases). Germline CDR1 and CDR2: SNHLY and FYNNEI. The CDR3 extends over 11 amino acids. CDR3 in amino acids: CAVRDTYGYTF. Here the CDR3 DNA reads TGTGCAGTACGGGACACCTATGGCTACACCTTC.

V and J are TRBV5-1 and TRBJ1-6; D perhaps matches TRBD1 (5 bases). There are 16 residues in the CDR3. Per the germline V gene, CDR1 is SGHRS and CDR2 is YFSETQ. Trimming removed 0 bases at V and 9 bases at J, with 16 bases between. The CDR3 coding sequence is TGCGCCAGCAGCTTGGAGGGGCCAAAGTTGGGTTCACCCCTCCACTTT. Its translation is CASSLEGPKLGSPLHF. The full variable domain, its missing parts supplied by reference TRBV5-1 and TRBJ1-6, is KAGVTQTPRYLIKTRGQQVTLSCSPISGHRSVSWYQQTPGQGLQFLFEYFSETQRNKGNFPGRFSGRQFSNSRSEMNVSTLELGDSALYLCASSLEGPKLGSPLHFGNGTRLTVT.

The V and J genes are TRBV7-9 and TRBJ1-2; D possibly corresponds to TRBD1 (6 bases). Germline lookup yields CDR1 SEHNR and CDR2 FQNEAQ (reference sequence). V lost 5 bases and J 7 bases, leaving 14 bases between the germline ends. The CDR3 has 13 residues. The CDR3 here is CASSPSGGPGYTF. In nucleotides, the CDR3 is TGTGCCAGCAGCCCTTCGGGGGGGCCTGGCTACACCTTC.

The V call is TRBV6-5, the J call TRBJ2-5, with D perhaps TRBD1 (5 bases). Per germline, CDR1 MNHEY and CDR2 SVGAGI. This CDR3 is 15 amino acids long. The V and J ends lost 0 bases and 4 bases respectively, with 12 bases between them. The CDR3 reads CASSYSSRVSETQYF. The CDR3 DNA reads TGTGCCAGCAGTTACTCGAGCAGGGTGTCAGAGACCCAGTACTTC.

This clone showed up just a few times. The chain has TRBV15 and TRBJ2-5; 11 positions match TRBD2. The V gene's germline CDR1 is LNHNV and CDR2 YYDKDF (reference sequence). This CDR3 is 14 amino acids long. V was clipped by 5 bases and J by 4 bases; unmatched bases: 3. CDR3 DNA sequence: TGTGCCACCAGCCTAGCGGGGGGAGGAGAGACCCAGTACTTC. The encoded protein is CATSLAGGGETQYF.

This sequence joins TRBV7-3 and TRBJ2-5; 7 bases match TRBD1. V was pared by 2 bases and J by 7 bases, with 4 bases of the junction left unmatched. The CDR3 spans 13 residues. Per germline, CDR1 SGHTA and CDR2 FQGTGA. The CDR3 coding sequence is TGTGCCAGCAGCTTACAGGGGGTAGGGACCCAGTACTTC. Amino acid sequence: CASSLQGVGTQYF. The entire variable domain, with the rest obtained from reference TRBV7-3 and TRBJ2-5, is as follows: GAGVSQTPSNKVTEKGKYVELRCDPISGHTALYWYRQSLGQGPEFLIYFQGTGAADDSGLPNDRFFAVRPEGSVSTLKIQRTERGDSAVYLCASSLQGVGTQYFGPGTRLLVL.

The chain has TRBV11-2 and TRBJ1-1, with unresolved D. V dropped 4 bases and J dropped 5 bases, with 11 bases sitting between them. This CDR3 comprises 13 residues. Germline V gene sequence: CDR1 SGHAT, CDR2 FQNNGV. The CDR3 DNA reads as TGTGCCAGCAGCTCCCCGACTAGGACTGAAGCTTTCTTT. As protein: CASSSPTRTEAFF.

The chain links TRBV5-1 to TRBJ1-6, with TRBD1 matching over 7 bases. Germline V lookup: CDR1 SGHRS, CDR2 YFSETQ. V lost 4 bases to trimming and J lost 3 bases; unmatched junction nucleotides: 7. This CDR3 has 16 amino acids. In DNA, the CDR3 is TGCGCCAGCAGCGCAGGACAGGCGGGCTATAATTCACCCCTCCACTTT. Encoded protein: CASSAGQAGYNSPLHF. Complete variable domain (other parts from reference TRBV5-1 and TRBJ1-6): KAGVTQTPRYLIKTRGQQVTLSCSPISGHRSVSWYQQTPGQGLQFLFEYFSETQRNKGNFPGRFSGRQFSNSRSEMNVSTLELGDSALYLCASSAGQAGYNSPLHFGNGTRLTVT.

The V and J genes are TRBV19 and TRBJ1-1; D gene unclear. Germline CDR1 and CDR2: LNHDA and SQIVND (reference sequence). V dropped 9 bases and J dropped 4 bases, with 3 bases sitting between them. The CDR3 runs to 9 residues. CDR3 loop: CASGTEAFF. The CDR3 DNA reads as TGTGCCAGCGGCACTGAAGCTTTCTTT.

This clone was detected a few times. For the CDR3, the DNA is TGTGCCATTGCTGACAGCCCGAACACTGAAGCTTTCTTT. Encoded protein: CAIADSPNTEAFF. The genes are TRBV10-3 and TRBJ1-1; D might be TRBD1 (5 bases). The CDR3 has 13 residues. Trimming shortened V by 9 bases and J by 1 base, and 12 bases separated the two germline ends. Germline CDR1 ENHRY, CDR2 SYGVKD.

This clone was seen more than once but under ten times. The J gene is TRBJ1-4, the V gene TRBV18; D is possibly TRBD1 (5 bases). Germline CDR1 reads KGHSH; CDR2 reads LQKENI. The CDR3 is made up of 14 amino acids. Trimming cost V 3 bases and J 7 bases, with 12 bases left between them. The CDR3 loop is CASSPGQGGEKLFF. DNA for the CDR3: TGTGCCAGCTCACCGGGGCAGGGAGGTGAAAAACTGTTTTTT.

This clone was seen a few times. The rearrangement joins TRBV6-6 to TRBJ2-3; 7 positions agree with TRBD2. This CDR3 spans 16 amino acids. Per the germline V gene, CDR1 is MNHNY and CDR2 is SVGAGI (reference sequence). The V segment lost 6 bases and the J segment 6 bases; nucleotides outside the gene matches: 15. The CDR3 DNA sequence: TGTGCCAGCAGCACGGGACTACGCTCGGGTCGGGATACGCAGTATTTT. It specifies CASSTGLRSGRDTQYF.

The chain recombines TRBV4-3 with TRBJ2-7; maybe TRBD1 (6 bases). This CDR3 is 15 amino acids long. The V gene lost 0 bases and the J gene lost 5 bases, with 14 bases spanning the gap. Germline CDR1 reads LGHNA; CDR2 reads YSLEER. CDR3 region: CASSQDRTVGDEQYF. DNA of the CDR3: TGCGCCAGCAGCCAAGACCGGACAGTTGGCGACGAGCAGTACTTC.

The chain joins TRBV30 to TRBJ2-5; weak D call: TRBD1 (6 bases). Germline CDR1 is GTSNPN and CDR2 is SVGIG (reference sequence). The CDR3 runs to 13 residues. The V gene lost 3 bases and the J gene lost 5 bases, with 13 bases spanning the gap. The chain's CDR3 is CAWSRDIGETQYF. CDR3 nucleotides: TGTGCCTGGAGCCGGGACATAGGCGAGACCCAGTACTTC.

The gene calls are TRBV19 and TRBJ1-1; perhaps TRBD1 as D (6 bases). The CDR3 loop spans 13 amino acids. The germline V gene encodes CDR1 LNHDA and CDR2 SQIVND (reference sequence). The germline V and J ends were trimmed by 8 bases and 0 bases, with 10 bases remaining between them. CDR3 loop: CASSGALNTEAFF. The CDR3 DNA reads as TGTGCCAGTTCAGGGGCCCTGAACACTGAAGCTTTCTTT.